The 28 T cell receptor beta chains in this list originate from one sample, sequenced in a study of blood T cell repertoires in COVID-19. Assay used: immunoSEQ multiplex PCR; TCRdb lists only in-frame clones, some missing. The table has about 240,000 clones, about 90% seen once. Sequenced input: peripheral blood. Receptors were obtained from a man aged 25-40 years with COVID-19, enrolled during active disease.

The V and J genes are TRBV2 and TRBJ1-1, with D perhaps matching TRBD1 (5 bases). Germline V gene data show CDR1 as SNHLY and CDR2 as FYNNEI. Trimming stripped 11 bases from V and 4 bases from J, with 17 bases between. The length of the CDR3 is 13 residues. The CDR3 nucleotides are TGTGCCTGCCGGCGGGGGTTGGGCACTGAAGCTTTCTTT. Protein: CACRRGLGTEAFF.

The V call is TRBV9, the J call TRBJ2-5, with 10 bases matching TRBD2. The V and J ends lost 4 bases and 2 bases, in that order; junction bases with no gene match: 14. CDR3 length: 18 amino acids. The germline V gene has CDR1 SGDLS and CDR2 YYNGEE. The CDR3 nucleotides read TGTGCCAGCAGCCCGCGGGTTGTAGCGGGGGGCCTTCAAGAGACCCAGTACTTC. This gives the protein CASSPRVVAGGLQETQYF.

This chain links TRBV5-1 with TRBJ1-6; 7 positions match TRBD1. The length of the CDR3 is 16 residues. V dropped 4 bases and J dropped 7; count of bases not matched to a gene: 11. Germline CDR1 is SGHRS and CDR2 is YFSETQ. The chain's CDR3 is CASSRDPTGRNSPLHF. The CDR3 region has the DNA TGCGCCAGCAGCCGCGACCCGACAGGGAGGAATTCACCCCTCCACTTT.

CDR3 sequence reads: CASSLATSRGQETQYF. For the CDR3, the DNA is TGTGCCAGCAGCTTAGCGACCTCGCGGGGGCAAGAGACCCAGTACTTC. The V gene is TRBV7-2, the J gene TRBJ2-5; 7 positions match TRBD2. CDR3 size: 16 residues. With 0 bases clipped from V and 2 bases from J, the junction kept 6 bases outside the gene matches. CDR1 and CDR2 from the germline V gene are SGHTA and FQGNSA.

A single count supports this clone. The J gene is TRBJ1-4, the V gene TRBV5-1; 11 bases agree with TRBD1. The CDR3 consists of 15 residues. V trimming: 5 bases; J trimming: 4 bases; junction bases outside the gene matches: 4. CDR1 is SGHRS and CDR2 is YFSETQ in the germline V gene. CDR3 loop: CASRDRGLDNEKLFF. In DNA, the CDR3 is TGCGCCAGCAGGGACAGGGGGCTTGATAATGAAAAACTGTTTTTT.

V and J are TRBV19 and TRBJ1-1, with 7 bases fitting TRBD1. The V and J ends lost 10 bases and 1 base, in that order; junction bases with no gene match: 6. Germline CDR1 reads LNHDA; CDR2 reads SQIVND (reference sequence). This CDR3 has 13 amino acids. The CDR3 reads CATNRGQNTEAFF. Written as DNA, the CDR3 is TGTGCCACTAACAGGGGCCAGAACACTGAAGCTTTCTTT.

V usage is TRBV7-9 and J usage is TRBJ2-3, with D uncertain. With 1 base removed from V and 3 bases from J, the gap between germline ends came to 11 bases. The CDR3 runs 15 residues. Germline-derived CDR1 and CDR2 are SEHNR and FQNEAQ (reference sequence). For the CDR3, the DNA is TGTGCCAGCAGCTTAGTGTCAGGCGCTACAGATACGCAGTATTTT. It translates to CASSLVSGATDTQYF.

CDR3 nucleotide sequence: TGCAGCGTTAGGGACATAACCTCTGGGGCCAACGTCCTGACTTTC. Translated: CSVRDITSGANVLTF. The genes are TRBV29-1 and TRBJ2-6, with TRBD1 as a possible D gene (6 bases). Trimming took off 5 bases at V and 0 bases at J, with 11 bases between the two ends. Per germline, CDR1 SQVTM and CDR2 ANQGSEA. This CDR3 is 15 amino acids long.

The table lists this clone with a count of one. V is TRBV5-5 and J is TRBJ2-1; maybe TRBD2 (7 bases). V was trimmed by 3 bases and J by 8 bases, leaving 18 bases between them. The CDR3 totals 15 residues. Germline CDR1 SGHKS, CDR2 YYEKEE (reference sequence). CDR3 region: CASSSAGASGDEQFF. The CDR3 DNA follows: TGTGCCAGCAGCTCCGCGGGGGCCTCTGGGGATGAGCAGTTCTTC.

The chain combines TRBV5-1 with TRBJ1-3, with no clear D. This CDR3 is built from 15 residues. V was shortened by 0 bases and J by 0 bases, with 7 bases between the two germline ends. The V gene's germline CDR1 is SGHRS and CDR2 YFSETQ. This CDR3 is CASSLAGSSGNTIYF. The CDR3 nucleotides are TGCGCCAGCAGCTTGGCAGGCAGCTCTGGAAACACCATATATTTT.

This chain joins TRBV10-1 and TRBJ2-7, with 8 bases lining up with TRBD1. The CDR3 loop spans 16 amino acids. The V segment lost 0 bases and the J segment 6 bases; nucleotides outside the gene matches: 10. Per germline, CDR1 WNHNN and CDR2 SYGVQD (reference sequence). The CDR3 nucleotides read TGCGCCAGCAGTGAGTCAGTCAGGGGGCTACAGTCCGAGCAGTACTTC. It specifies CASSESVRGLQSEQYF.

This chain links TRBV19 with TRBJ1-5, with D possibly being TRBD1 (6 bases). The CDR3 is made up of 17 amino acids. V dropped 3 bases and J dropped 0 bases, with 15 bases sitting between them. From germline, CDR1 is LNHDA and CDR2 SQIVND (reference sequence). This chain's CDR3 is CASSIFRGVYSNQPQHF. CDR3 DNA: TGTGCCAGTAGTATCTTCAGGGGCGTCTATAGCAATCAGCCCCAGCATTTT.

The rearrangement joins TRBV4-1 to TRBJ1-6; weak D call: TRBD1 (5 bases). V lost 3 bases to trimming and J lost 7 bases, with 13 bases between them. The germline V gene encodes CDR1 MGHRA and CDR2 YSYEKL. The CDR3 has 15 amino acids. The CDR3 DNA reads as TGCGCCAGCAGCCACCCAAGGGGCGAGAATTCACCCCTCCACTTT. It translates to CASSHPRGENSPLHF.

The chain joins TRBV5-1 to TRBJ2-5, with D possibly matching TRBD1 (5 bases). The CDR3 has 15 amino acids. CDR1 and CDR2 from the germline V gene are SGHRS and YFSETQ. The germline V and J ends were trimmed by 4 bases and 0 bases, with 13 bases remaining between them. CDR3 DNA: TGCGCCAGCAGCATCCGACAGACGTACCAAGAGACCCAGTACTTC. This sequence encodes CASSIRQTYQETQYF.

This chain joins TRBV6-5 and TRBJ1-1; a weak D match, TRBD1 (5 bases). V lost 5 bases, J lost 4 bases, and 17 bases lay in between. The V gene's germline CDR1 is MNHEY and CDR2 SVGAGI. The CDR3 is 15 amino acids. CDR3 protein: CASSLLQGLGTEAFF. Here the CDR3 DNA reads TGTGCCAGCAGTCTCCTCCAGGGATTAGGCACTGAAGCTTTCTTT.

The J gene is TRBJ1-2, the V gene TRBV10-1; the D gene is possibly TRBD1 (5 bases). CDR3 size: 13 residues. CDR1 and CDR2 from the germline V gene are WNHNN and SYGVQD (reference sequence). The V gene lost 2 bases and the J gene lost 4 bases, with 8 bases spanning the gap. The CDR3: CASSENRFYGYTF. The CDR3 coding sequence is TGCGCCAGCAGTGAGAACAGGTTCTATGGCTACACCTTC.

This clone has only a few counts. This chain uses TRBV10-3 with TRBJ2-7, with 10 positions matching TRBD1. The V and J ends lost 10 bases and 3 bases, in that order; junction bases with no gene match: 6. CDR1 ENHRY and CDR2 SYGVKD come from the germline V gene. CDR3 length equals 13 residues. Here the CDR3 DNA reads TGTGCCACCGGGACAGGGGACCTCTACGAGCAGTACTTC. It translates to CATGTGDLYEQYF.

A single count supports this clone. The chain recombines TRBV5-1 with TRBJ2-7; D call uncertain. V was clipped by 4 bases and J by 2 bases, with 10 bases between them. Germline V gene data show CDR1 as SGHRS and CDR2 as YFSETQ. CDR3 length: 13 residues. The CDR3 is CASSGQSTYEQYF. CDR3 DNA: TGCGCCAGCAGCGGGCAGTCGACCTACGAGCAGTACTTC.

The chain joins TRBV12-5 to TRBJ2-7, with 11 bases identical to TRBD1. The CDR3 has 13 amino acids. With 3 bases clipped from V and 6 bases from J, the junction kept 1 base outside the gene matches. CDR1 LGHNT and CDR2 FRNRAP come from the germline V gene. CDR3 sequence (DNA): TGTGCTAGTGGTTTAGGGACAGGGGGCGAGCAGTACTTC. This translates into CASGLGTGGEQYF.

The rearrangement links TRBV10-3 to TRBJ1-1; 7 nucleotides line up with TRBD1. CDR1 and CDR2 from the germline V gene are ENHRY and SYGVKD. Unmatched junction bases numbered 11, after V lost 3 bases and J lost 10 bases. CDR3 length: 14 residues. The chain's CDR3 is CAISDGQAAEGAFF. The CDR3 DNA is TGTGCCATCAGTGACGGACAGGCGGCGGAGGGAGCTTTCTTT.

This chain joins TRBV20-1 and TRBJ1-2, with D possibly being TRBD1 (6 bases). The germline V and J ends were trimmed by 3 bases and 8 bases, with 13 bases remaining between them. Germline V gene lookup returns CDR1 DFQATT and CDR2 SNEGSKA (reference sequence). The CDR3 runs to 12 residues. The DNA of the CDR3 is TGCAGTGCTAGTCGCCAGGGGTTCGGCTACACCTTC. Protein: CSASRQGFGYTF.

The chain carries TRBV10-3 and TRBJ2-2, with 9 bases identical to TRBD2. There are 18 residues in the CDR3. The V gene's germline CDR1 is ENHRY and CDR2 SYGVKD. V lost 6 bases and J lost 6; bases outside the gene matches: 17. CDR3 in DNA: TGTGCCATCAGCTTGGGGACTAGCAGACCGAGCGTGGCCGGGGAGCTGTTTTTT. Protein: CAISLGTSRPSVAGELFF.

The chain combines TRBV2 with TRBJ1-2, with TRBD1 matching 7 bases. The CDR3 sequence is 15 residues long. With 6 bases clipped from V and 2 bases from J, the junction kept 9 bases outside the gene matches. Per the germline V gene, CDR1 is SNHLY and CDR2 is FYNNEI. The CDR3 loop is CASRLVDRRNYGYTF. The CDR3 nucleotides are TGTGCCAGCAGATTGGTGGACAGGAGAAACTATGGCTACACCTTC.

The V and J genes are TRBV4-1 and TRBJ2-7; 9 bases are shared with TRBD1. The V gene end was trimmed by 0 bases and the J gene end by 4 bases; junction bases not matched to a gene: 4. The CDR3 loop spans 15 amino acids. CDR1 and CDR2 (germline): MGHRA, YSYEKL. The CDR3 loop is CASSQDGTGSYEQYF. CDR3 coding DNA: TGCGCCAGCAGCCAAGATGGGACAGGGTCTTACGAGCAGTACTTC.

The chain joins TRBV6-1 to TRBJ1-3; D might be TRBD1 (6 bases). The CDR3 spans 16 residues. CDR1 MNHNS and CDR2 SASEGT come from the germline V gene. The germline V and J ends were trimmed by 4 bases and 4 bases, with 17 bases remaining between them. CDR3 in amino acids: CASSVAGDLPGNTIYF. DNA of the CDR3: TGTGCCAGCAGTGTCGCAGGGGATCTGCCCGGAAACACCATATATTTT.

The CDR3 nucleotides read TGCGCCAGCAGCCAAGAAGGGGGAGGGTTTATCAAAAACATTCAGTACTTC. Protein sequence: CASSQEGGGFIKNIQYF. J is TRBJ2-4 and V is TRBV4-1, with D perhaps matching TRBD2 (7 bases). Deletions cut 0 bases from V and 3 bases from J, with 15 bases between. The CDR3 contains 17 residues. Germline V gene sequence: CDR1 MGHRA, CDR2 YSYEKL.

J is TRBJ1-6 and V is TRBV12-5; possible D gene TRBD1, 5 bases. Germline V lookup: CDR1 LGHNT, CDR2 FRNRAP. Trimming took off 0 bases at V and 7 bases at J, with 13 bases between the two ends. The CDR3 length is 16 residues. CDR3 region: CASGLVETGDNSPLHF. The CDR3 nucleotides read TGTGCTAGTGGTTTGGTAGAAACAGGAGACAATTCACCCCTCCACTTT.

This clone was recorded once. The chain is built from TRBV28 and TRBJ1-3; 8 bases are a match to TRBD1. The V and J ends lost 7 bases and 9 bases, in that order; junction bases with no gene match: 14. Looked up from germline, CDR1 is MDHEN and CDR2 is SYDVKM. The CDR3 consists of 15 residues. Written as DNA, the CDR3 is TGTGCCAGCACCAGTCGAGACAGGGGCTTAGGCACCATATATTTT. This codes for CASTSRDRGLGTIYF.